This T cell receptor beta chain is drawn from a study of T-cell memory formation after mild COVID-19. Worth noting for this clonotype: The junction departs from the called germline gene at one end, perhaps through a read error.

A single record per CDR3 protein comes from TCRdb applying MiXCR to the 5' RACE reads. The table includes under 200,000 distinct CDR3 sequences, 9.5% to 13% detected once. This CDR3 has 12 residues. Germline-derived CDR1 and CDR2 are SGHVS and FQNEAQ. This chain uses TRBV7-8 with TRBJ2-3, with D possibly TRBD2 on 6 matching bases. Sequencing was carried out using PBMCs or a T cell subset sorted from them (not recorded which). The TCR originated in a young man who had mild COVID-19 (a few samples of this study predate the infection). Cell type and time point are not known. The CDR3 here is CASSLSRDTKYF. CDR3 nucleotides: TGTGCCAGCAGCTTATCGCGGGATACGAAGTATTTT.